Many counts were recorded for the clone carrying this TCR beta chain. The antigen remains unidentified. This record belongs to a study of spatial heterogeneity in lung cancer. Study-level background: There were consistently more beta-chain sequences detected than alpha-chain sequences. Study-level findings and limits: Ubiquitous expanded tumor TCRs appeared in blood more at resection than follow-up.

The time point: sample taken at primary tumor resection. Sequencing was performed on whole RNA extracted from tumor and nontumor lung tissue, or from frozen PBMC, and the material was left unsorted. The donors comprised 60 to 80 untreated early-stage non-small cell lung cancer patients. Every individual TCR cDNA molecule carried its own unique molecular identifier, which allowed correction of PCR and sequencing errors. TCRdb re-analysed the 5' RACE reads in MiXCR, keeping a single row per CDR3 protein. The data show some 53,000 distinct CDR3 sequences, less than 9% seen once. The V gene's germline CDR1 is SGHTA and CDR2 FQGNSA. The CDR3 runs to 15 residues. Trimming took off 2 bases at V and 1 base at J, with 11 bases between the two ends.

The V gene is TRBV7-2, the J gene TRBJ2-5; unclear D gene. This sequence was found in a female donor with early-stage non-small cell lung cancer. This material consisted of PBMCs, taken at surgery. CDR3 sequence (DNA): TGTGCCAGCAGCTTATATCGGGCGGCCCAAGAGACCCAGTACTTC. Amino acids: CASSLYRAAQETQYF. Complete variable domain (other parts from reference TRBV7-2 and TRBJ2-5): GAGVSQSPSNKVTEKGKDVELRCDPISGHTALYWYRQSLGQGLEFLIYFQGNSAPDKSGLPSDRFSAERTGGSVSTLTIQRTQQEDSAVYLCASSLYRAAQETQYFGPGTRLLVL.